This T cell receptor (beta chain) is drawn from a study of blood T cells in healthy people across ages (dated by TCRdb to the mid-2010s). Background for the entire study: In model experiments, roughly one uniquely barcoded TCR beta cDNA molecule per two T cells was captured by template switching. Age-related changes in TCR beta repertoire diversity were measured in the study by deep sequencing normalized with unique cDNA molecular identifiers. The donors were split into four age groups: young (average around 15 years), middle-aged (more than 35), aged (about 56) and long-lived (roughly 80). To avoid experimental bias, donors of different ages were spread randomly across the sequencing lanes. For two donors (one aged 18 to 30 and one aged 80 or older), the study analyzed two additional independent replicas of 1 million unique cDNA reads from the same blood draw.

Systemically healthy Caucasian individuals from Russia, about 38 in total and aged about 6 to 100 years, were included as donors. Around 9.9 milliliters of peripheral blood were collected from each donor into EDTA-treated Vacutainer tubes. PBMCs were isolated by Ficoll-Paque density-gradient centrifugation, with at least 6.5 million obtained per sample. Total RNA was extracted from PBMCs with Trizol reagent, with at least 6 micrograms obtained per sample. The percentages of naive CD45RAhigh/CD27high T cells were determined by flow cytometry on a PBMC aliquot from every donor. The method was 5' RACE. Sequenced on an Illumina HiSeq 2500. A second PCR of about 6 to 12 cycles was performed with a sample-barcoded 5' primer and a J-beta primer mix. Each TCR beta cDNA molecule received a unique molecular identifier from a template-switch 5' adaptor carrying 12 random nucleotides. Each sample yielded at least 2.5 million CDR3-containing paired-end reads. All of the RNA was converted into first-strand cDNA using the Mint cDNA synthesis kit, with a TRBC-specific oligonucleotide serving as the primer. After uracil-DNA glycosylase treatment, a first 18-cycle PCR used universal primers M1SS and BC2_uni_R on all cDNA. Per the original workflow: Each sample was normalized by randomly selecting 1 million high-quality reads, each carrying a distinct molecular identifier. Reads sharing molecular identifiers were discarded rather than binned into consensus sequences. MiTCR, with a Q25 quality threshold and the strictest error-elimination algorithm, was used for CDR3 identification, clonotype clustering and error correction. A nonparametric unseen species model with Euler transformation was used to estimate a lower bound on total TCR beta diversity. The public reads were run again by TCRdb, first through fastp at Q25 and then through MiXCR, and only productive beta chains were kept. Each entry merges the rows of one CDR3 protein and shows their most common DNA and genes. None of the V and J calls come from the authors' own analysis; TCRdb made them. The sample profile shows 850,000 to 1,300,000 distinct CDR3 sequences; 40% to 55% of them were found once. The ten largest clones represent approximately 17% of the sample.

As to this clonotype: Its antigen specificity is not known. One base away there is no much larger clone; base qualities are not given.

Findings and caveats that apply to the study as a whole: Bulk unsorted PBMC profiling prevented conclusive comparison of naive and antigen-experienced compartments. Observed TCR beta diversity per million T cells fell roughly linearly with age, and a significant reduction was already apparent by age about 43. The percentage of naive T cells measured by flow cytometry correlated strongly with observed TCR beta diversity. Compared with the aged group, the long-lived group had more naive CD4+ T cells, fewer expanded clones and increased TCR diversity, a pattern suggesting age selection. Because the CMV infection status of the donors was unknown, age-related changes in expanded clonotypes may potentially have been confounded. Total diversity estimates from one million sequenced T cells were considered lower bounds and underestimates.

Counted from cysteine to phenylalanine, this CDR3 has 16 amino acids. The only DNA kept is the CDR3, 48 bases in frame from the first base. V is pared back by 2 bases and J by 7 bases, with 18 bases lying between the germline termini. The germline V gene gives CDR1 as SGHVS and CDR2 as FNYEAQ. The specimen was blood. The chain is made from TRBV7-6 and TRBJ2-1; a tentative D match to TRBD2 spans 6 bases. This clonotype was obtained from a woman aged 60-70 years in good health. At the DNA level, the sequence is TGTGCCAGCAGCTTAACCATTGCGGGGTCCTGGAATGAGCAGTTCTTC. Translated, it gives CASSLTIAGSWNEQFF.